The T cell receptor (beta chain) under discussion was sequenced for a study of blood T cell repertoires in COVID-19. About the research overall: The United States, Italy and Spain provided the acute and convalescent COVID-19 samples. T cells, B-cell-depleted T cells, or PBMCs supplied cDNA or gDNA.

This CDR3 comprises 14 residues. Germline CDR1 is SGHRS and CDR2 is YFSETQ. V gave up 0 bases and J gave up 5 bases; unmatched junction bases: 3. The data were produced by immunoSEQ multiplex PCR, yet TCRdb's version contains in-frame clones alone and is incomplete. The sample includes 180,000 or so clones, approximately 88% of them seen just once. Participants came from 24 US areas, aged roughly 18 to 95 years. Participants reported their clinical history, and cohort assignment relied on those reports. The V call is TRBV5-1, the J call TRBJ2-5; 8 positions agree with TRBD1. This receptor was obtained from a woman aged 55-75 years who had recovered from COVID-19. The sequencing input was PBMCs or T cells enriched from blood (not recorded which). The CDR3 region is CASSLAQGVETQYF. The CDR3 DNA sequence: TGCGCCAGCAGCTTGGCACAGGGGGTCGAGACCCAGTACTTC. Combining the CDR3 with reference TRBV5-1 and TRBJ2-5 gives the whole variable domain KAGVTQTPRYLIKTRGQQVTLSCSPISGHRSVSWYQQTPGQGLQFLFEYFSETQRNKGNFPGRFSGRQFSNSRSEMNVSTLELGDSALYLCASSLAQGVETQYFGPGTRLLVL.